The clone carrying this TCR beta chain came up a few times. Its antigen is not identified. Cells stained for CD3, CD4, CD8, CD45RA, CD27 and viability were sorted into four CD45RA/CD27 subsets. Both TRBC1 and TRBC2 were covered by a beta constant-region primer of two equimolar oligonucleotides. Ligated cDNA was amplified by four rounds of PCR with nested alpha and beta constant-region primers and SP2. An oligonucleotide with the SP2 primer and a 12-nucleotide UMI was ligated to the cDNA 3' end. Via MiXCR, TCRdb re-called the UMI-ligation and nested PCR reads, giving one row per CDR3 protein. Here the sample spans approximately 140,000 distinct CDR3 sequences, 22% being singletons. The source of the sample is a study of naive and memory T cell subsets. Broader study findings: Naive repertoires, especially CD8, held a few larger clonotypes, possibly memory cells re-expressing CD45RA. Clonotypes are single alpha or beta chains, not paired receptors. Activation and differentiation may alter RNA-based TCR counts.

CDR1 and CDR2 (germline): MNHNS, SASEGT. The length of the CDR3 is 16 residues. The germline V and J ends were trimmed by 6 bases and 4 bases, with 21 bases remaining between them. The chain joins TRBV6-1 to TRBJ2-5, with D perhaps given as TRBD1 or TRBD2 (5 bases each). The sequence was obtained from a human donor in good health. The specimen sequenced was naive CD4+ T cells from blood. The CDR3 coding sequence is TGTGCCAGCAGCGTAGGGACCCCATGGGGGACAGAGACCCAGTACTTC. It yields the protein CASSVGTPWGTETQYF.